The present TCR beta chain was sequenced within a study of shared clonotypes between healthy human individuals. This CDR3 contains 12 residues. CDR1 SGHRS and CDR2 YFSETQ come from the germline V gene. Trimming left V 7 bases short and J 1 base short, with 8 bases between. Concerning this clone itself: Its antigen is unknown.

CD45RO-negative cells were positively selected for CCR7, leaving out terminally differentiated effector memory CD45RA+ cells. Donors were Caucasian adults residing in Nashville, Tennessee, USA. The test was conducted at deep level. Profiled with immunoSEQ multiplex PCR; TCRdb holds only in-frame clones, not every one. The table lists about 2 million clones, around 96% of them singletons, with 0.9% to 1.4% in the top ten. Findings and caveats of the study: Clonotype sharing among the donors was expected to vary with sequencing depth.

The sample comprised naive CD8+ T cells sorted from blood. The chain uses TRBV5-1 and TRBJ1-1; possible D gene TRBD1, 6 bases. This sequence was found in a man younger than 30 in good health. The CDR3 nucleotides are TGCGCCAGCCAGACAGGGAACACTGAAGCTTTCTTT. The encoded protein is CASQTGNTEAFF.